This T cell receptor (beta chain) was recovered during a study of CD8 T cells in Susac syndrome (dated by TCRdb to the late 2010s). Describing the broader study: Repertoire sequencing was used to test whether CD8+ T cell activation and differentiation in Susac syndrome was antigen driven. General conclusions and limits of the study: The number of individuals in the TCR sequencing and HLA analysis was recognized as being relatively small.

Concerning this clonotype: Which antigen it targets is not known. Per-base quality was not reported, and no clone a single base away is much larger than it.

From the cysteine up to the phenylalanine, the CDR3 has a length of 16 residues. Left in the record is the CDR3 DNA by itself, 48 bases read in frame from the first base. Trimming leaves V shorter by 2 bases and J shorter by 4 bases, with the junction holding 7 bases beyond the gene matches. For CDR1 and CDR2, the germline V gene lists MNHEY and SVGAGI. Peripheral blood CD8+ and CD4+ T cells from healthy donors, Susac syndrome patients and multiple sclerosis patients were profiled using high-throughput TCR beta sequencing. Healthy donors were age- and sex-matched controls. CD8+ TEMRA cells were enriched by FACS, while bulk CD8+ and CD4+ T cells were purified by magnetic negative isolation. Blood was collected in EDTA tubes and processed within 24 hours, with PBMCs isolated through density gradient centrifugation. PBMCs destined for TCR sequencing were cryopreserved in liquid nitrogen and later thawed in a 37 °C water bath. The sorted or isolated CD4+, CD8+ and CD8+ TEMRA cells had a purity of 90% or higher.

RNA was extracted using the RNeasy kit, and roughly 0.5 to 1 microgram was reverse transcribed with random hexamers. The immunoSEQ multiplex PCR assay, which covers 54 Vbeta and 13 Jbeta segments, was used to amplify TCR beta CDR3 regions. PCR amplification bias was corrected by using a synthetic template baseline for primer optimization and computational correction. The paper's data handling went like this. Only productive sequences were kept, with reads annotated to V, D and J genes according to IMGT and analyzed in immunoSEQ Analyzer. Clonality was computed as one minus Shannon entropy normalized by log2 of the number of productive unique sequences. For each patient and control, public and private clones were evaluated within the 100 most prevalent clones. Clones were defined as Susac-specific if absent from the healthy and MS cohorts, from over a thousand published viral clones and from other ImmuneACCESS disease sequences. Through fastp at Q25 and MiXCR, TCRdb rebuilt clones from the public reads, retaining in-frame beta chains. A single entry per CDR3 protein holds the most common genes and DNA from its merged rows. These V and J calls are TCRdb output, not the study's own analysis. This sample is represented by 180,000 or so distinct CDR3 sequences; 90% to 95% of them were singletons. The leading ten clones occupy approximately 0.1% of the sample.

The chain couples TRBV6-5 to TRBJ1-2, with TRBD1 identical over 10 junction bases. This TCR was recovered from a human donor in good health. Sequenced input: CD4+ T cells from PBMCs. The CDR3 region has the sequence CASSYLRTGGSYGYTF. In nucleotides, the sequence is TGTGCCAGCAGTTACCTTAGGACAGGGGGATCCTATGGCTACACCTTC.